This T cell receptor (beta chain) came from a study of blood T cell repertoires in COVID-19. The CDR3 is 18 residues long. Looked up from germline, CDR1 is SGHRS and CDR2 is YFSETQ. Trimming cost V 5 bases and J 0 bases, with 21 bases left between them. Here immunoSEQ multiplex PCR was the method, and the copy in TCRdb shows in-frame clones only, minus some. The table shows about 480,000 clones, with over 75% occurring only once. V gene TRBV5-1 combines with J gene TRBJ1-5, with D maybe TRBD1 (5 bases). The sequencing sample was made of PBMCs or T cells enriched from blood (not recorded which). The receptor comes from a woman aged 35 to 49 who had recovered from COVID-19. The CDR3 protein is CASSPNPQGYYSNQPQHF. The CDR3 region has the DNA TGCGCCAGCAGTCCAAACCCTCAGGGCTACTATAGCAATCAGCCCCAGCATTTT.